One sample yielded the 13 T cell receptor beta chains listed below, sequenced in a study of molecular identifiers for immune sequencing clone quantification. TCRdb re-called the PCR reads with MiXCR, one entry per CDR3 protein. The sample records hundreds of thousands of distinct CDR3 sequences, 20% being singletons. Sequences were obtained from naive CD8+ T cells from blood, with Jurkat cell RNA spiked in. Subset noted: FACS-sorted CD8+CD4-CCR7+CD45RA+ naive T cells. Source of these receptors: a human donor in good health. Some libraries in this study had Jurkat cell RNA spiked in.

The V gene is TRBV7-9, the J gene TRBJ2-5, with TRBD1 as a possible D gene (5 bases). CDR1 and CDR2 from the germline V gene are SEHNR and FQNEAQ (reference sequence). The CDR3 spans 15 residues. Trimming pared 4 bases from V and 1 base from J, leaving 13 bases between. CDR3 sequence: CASSSQGSGQETQYF. The CDR3 bases are TGTGCCAGCAGCTCGCAGGGTTCGGGCCAAGAGACCCAGTACTTC.

This clonotype was recorded at least ten times. The chain employs TRBV12-3 or TRBV12-4 and TRBJ1-5; D may be TRBD1 (5 bases). Trimming took 6 bases from V and 9 from J, leaving 18 bases between them. There are 14 residues in the CDR3. The CDR3 nucleotides read TGTGCCAGCAGCGGGACCGCCTCTGGAGGGCCCCAGCATTTT. This sequence encodes CASSGTASGGPQHF.

This clonotype was seen many times. The J gene is TRBJ2-1, the V gene TRBV4-3, with 11 bases fitting TRBD2. In germline, CDR1 is LGHNA, CDR2 YSLEER. V was pared by 3 bases and J by 4 bases, with 5 bases of the junction left unmatched. This CDR3 has 16 amino acids. The CDR3 DNA reads as TGCGCCAGCAGCCAGCAGACTAGCGGGAATTACAATGAGCAGTTCTTC. Amino acid sequence: CASSQQTSGNYNEQFF.

Concerning this clonotype itself: A much larger clone differs from this one at a single base, so this may be a read error. The rearrangement links TRBV7-6 to TRBJ2-5, with unresolved D. Germline CDR1 reads SGHVS; CDR2 reads FNYEAQ. The CDR3 has 14 amino acids. Written as DNA, the CDR3 is TGTGCCAGCAGCATCGGACGTCGGCAAGAGACCCGGTACTTC. Protein product: CASSIGRRQETRYF.

This clonotype has more than one count but fewer than ten. V gene TRBV12-3 or TRBV12-4 combines with J gene TRBJ1-2; D is perhaps TRBD1 (6 bases). Trimming cost V 6 bases and J 4 bases, with 15 bases left between them. The CDR3 loop spans 14 amino acids. CDR3 DNA sequence: TGTGCCAGCAGCTACCAGGGGTTTGGCTATGGCTACACCTTC. Translation: CASSYQGFGYGYTF.

This clonotype was seen more than once but under ten times. The rearrangement uses TRBV11-2 and TRBJ2-7; TRBD1 aligns across 10 bases. The CDR3 consists of 18 residues. The V and J ends lost 2 bases and 1 base, in that order; junction bases with no gene match: 11. Germline values: CDR1 SGHAT, CDR2 FQNNGV. CDR3 loop: CASSLRDRGSLSSYEQYF. DNA for the CDR3: TGTGCCAGCAGCTTAAGGGACAGGGGCTCGTTGTCGTCCTACGAGCAGTACTTC. The full variable domain, rest sourced from reference TRBV11-2 and TRBJ2-7, is EAGVAQSPRYKIIEKRQSVAFWCNPISGHATLYWYQQILGQGPKLLIQFQNNGVVDDSQLPKDRFSAERLKGVDSTLKIQPAKLEDSAVYLCASSLRDRGSLSSYEQYFGPGTRLTVT.

This clonotype was detected many times. This sequence joins TRBV7-2 and TRBJ2-1; D call uncertain. Germline V CDR1 and CDR2: SGHTA, FQGNSA. V dropped 4 bases and J dropped 3 bases, with 4 bases sitting between them. CDR3 length equals 12 residues. Here the CDR3 reads CASSSRYNEQFF. In DNA, the CDR3 is TGTGCCAGCAGCTCTCGCTACAATGAGCAGTTCTTC.

This clonotype was detected many times. The chain couples TRBV28 to TRBJ2-3; 10 nucleotides match TRBD1. This CDR3 has 15 residues. Germline V gives CDR1 MDHEN, CDR2 SYDVKM. V trimming: 8 bases; J trimming: 4 bases; junction bases outside the gene matches: 9. CDR3 protein: CASAVGGQGPDTQYF. In DNA, the CDR3 is TGTGCCAGCGCAGTGGGGGGACAGGGGCCAGATACGCAGTATTTT.

This clonotype was picked up many times. V gene TRBV4-3 combines with J gene TRBJ1-1; D gene ambiguous. V lost 1 base and J 1 base, leaving 10 bases between the germline ends. The CDR3 loop spans 15 amino acids. Germline CDR1 and CDR2: LGHNA and YSLEER. The CDR3 sequence: CASSQVVWTNTEAFF. In DNA form, the CDR3 reads TGCGCCAGCAGCCAAGTTGTTTGGACGAACACTGAAGCTTTCTTT.

This clonotype appeared many times. The chain employs TRBV7-9 and TRBJ2-3; D is unresolved. The CDR3 has 16 residues. The V gene lost 4 bases and the J gene lost 3 bases, with 17 bases spanning the gap. The germline gives CDR1 SEHNR, CDR2 FQNEAQ (reference sequence). This chain's CDR3 is CASSSDGVERTDTQYF. The DNA for the CDR3 is TGTGCCAGCAGCTCGGATGGGGTTGAGCGTACAGATACGCAGTATTTT.

This clonotype was counted between two and nine times. The chain is built from TRBV12-3 or TRBV12-4 and TRBJ2-2; no firm D call. With 5 bases removed from V and 7 bases from J, the gap between germline ends came to 8 bases. CDR3 length: 12 residues. The CDR3, as DNA: TGTGCCAGCAGTCAGATAAGCGGGGAGCTGTTTTTT. It specifies CASSQISGELFF.

V and J are TRBV28 and TRBJ2-7, with 11 bases fitting TRBD2. V shed 5 bases, J shed 2 bases, and the junction held 8 bases outside the gene matches. The CDR3 contains 16 residues. Germline values: CDR1 MDHEN, CDR2 SYDVKM. In nucleotides, the CDR3 is TGTGCCAGCAGTACGGGACTAGCGGAGCCCGCCTACGAGCAGTACTTC. It is translated as CASSTGLAEPAYEQYF. Full variable domain (missing parts from reference TRBV28 and TRBJ2-7): DVKVTQSSRYLVKRTGEKVFLECVQDMDHENMFWYRQDPGLGLRLIYFSYDVKMKEKGDIPEGYSVSREKKERFSLILESASTNQTSMYLCASSTGLAEPAYEQYFGPGTRLTVT.

Many counts were recorded for this clonotype. V is TRBV27 and J is TRBJ2-7, with a weak D call TRBD2 (6 bases). This CDR3 contains 14 residues. CDR1 is MNHEY and CDR2 is SMNVEV in the germline V gene (reference sequence). V was pared by 5 bases and J by 2 bases, with 13 bases between. This chain's CDR3 is CASSTRLDPYEQYF. The CDR3 DNA reads as TGTGCCAGCAGTACCCGACTAGATCCCTACGAGCAGTACTTC.